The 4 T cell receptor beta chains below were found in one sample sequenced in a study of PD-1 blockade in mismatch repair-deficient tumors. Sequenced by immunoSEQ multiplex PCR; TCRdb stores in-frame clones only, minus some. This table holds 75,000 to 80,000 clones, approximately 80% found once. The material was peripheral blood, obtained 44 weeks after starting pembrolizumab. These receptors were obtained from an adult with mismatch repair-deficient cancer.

CDR3 protein: CASSSGGSLPASYGYTF. The CDR3 DNA sequence: TGTGCCAGCAGCTCGGGAGGGAGTCTCCCCGCCTCCTATGGCTACACCTTC. The V and J genes are TRBV13 and TRBJ1-2; no clear D gene. This CDR3 region has 17 residues. V was pared by 4 bases and J by 4 bases, with 22 bases between. Germline V lookup: CDR1 PRHDT, CDR2 FYEKMQ (reference sequence).

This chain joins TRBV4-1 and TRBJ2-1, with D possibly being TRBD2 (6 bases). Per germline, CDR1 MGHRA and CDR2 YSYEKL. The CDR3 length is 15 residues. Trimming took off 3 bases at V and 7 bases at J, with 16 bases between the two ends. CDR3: CASSQLAVLINEQFF. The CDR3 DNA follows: TGCGCCAGCAGCCAGTTAGCGGTCCTTATAAATGAGCAGTTCTTC.

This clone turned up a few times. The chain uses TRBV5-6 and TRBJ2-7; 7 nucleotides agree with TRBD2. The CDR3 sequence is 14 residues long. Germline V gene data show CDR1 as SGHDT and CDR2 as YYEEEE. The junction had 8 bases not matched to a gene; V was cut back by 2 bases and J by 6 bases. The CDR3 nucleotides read TGTGCCAGCAGCTTCGGCGGGAGTGTCGGCGAGCAGTACTTC. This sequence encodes CASSFGGSVGEQYF.

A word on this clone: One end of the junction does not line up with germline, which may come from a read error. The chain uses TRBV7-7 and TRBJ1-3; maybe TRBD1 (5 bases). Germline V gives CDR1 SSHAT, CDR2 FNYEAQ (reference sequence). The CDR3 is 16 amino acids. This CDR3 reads CASSLGVVTAGNTIYF. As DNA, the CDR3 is TGTGCTAGCAGCTTAGGGGTGGTTACAGCCGGAAACACCATATATTTT.